Presented here are 5 T cell receptor beta chains from one specimen sequenced in a study of blood T cell repertoires in COVID-19. Using immunoSEQ multiplex PCR, the repertoire was profiled, and TCRdb retains in-frame clones only, with some absent. The sample yields roughly 250,000 clones, 81% seen once. The sequenced material came from peripheral blood. These receptors came from a woman in her sixties with active or convalescent COVID-19.

The V call is TRBV2, the J call TRBJ1-1; a weak D match, TRBD1 (5 bases). Per the germline V gene, CDR1 is SNHLY and CDR2 is FYNNEI. The CDR3 runs 11 residues. V lost 8 bases, J lost 8 bases, and 12 bases lay in between. The CDR3 sequence is CASPKGREAFF. The CDR3 DNA reads as TGTGCCAGCCCTAAGGGGAGGGAAGCTTTCTTT.

The table lists this clone with a count of one. This rearrangement joins TRBV19 to TRBJ1-5; possible D gene TRBD1, 5 bases. Germline CDR1 and CDR2: LNHDA and SQIVND (reference sequence). The CDR3 consists of 15 residues. V lost 9 bases and J 0 bases, leaving 15 bases between the germline ends. In nucleotides, the CDR3 is TGTGCCAGCAAGGAAGGGGCGTATAGCAATCAGCCCCAGCATTTT. It yields the protein CASKEGAYSNQPQHF. Supplemented by reference TRBV19 and TRBJ1-5, the full variable domain reads DGGITQSPKYLFRKEGQNVTLSCEQNLNHDAMYWYRQDPGQGLRLIYYSQIVNDFQKGDIAEGYSVSREKKESFPLTVTSAQKNPTAFYLCASKEGAYSNQPQHFGDGTRLSIL.

The CDR3 protein is CASSVEAGQGTYNEQFF. CDR3 DNA: TGTGCCAGCAGCGTAGAAGCGGGACAGGGTACCTACAATGAGCAGTTCTTC. The gene calls are TRBV9 and TRBJ2-1, with 9 nucleotides matching TRBD1. V lost 0 bases to trimming and J lost 2 bases; unmatched junction nucleotides: 6. The CDR3 is 17 amino acids. Germline values: CDR1 SGDLS, CDR2 YYNGEE.

The chain uses TRBV11-3 and TRBJ1-6, with D hard to call. The V end lost 5 bases, the J end lost 7 bases, and 9 bases lay between the germline ends. This CDR3 has 13 residues. The germline V gene has CDR1 SGHNT and CDR2 YENEEA. The CDR3 DNA is TGTGCCAGCAGCCCCGGAGAAAATTCACCCCTCCACTTT. This gives the protein CASSPGENSPLHF.

The gene calls are TRBV19 and TRBJ2-1; TRBD1 matches 9 bases. This CDR3 is 16 amino acids long. Losses at the gene ends were 1 base for V and 8 bases for J; bases not matched to a gene: 9. Germline-derived CDR1 and CDR2 are LNHDA and SQIVND (reference sequence). CDR3 in amino acids: CASSIGGTGSQDEQFF. CDR3 in DNA: TGTGCCAGTAGTATAGGCGGGACAGGGTCACAGGATGAGCAGTTCTTC.